These T cell receptor beta chains were read from a single sample in a study of CD8 T cells in Susac syndrome. In TCRdb, the immunoSEQ multiplex PCR reads were re-called with MiXCR into one record per CDR3 protein. The sample lists some 120,000 distinct CDR3 sequences, nearly 95% occurring once. Sequencing was done on a sample of CD4+ T cells from PBMCs. These receptors came from a human donor in good health. Each CDR3 is given with its conserved first and last residue. D genes are given only for firm matches. Size is omitted from some rows. Given values are once, few, many or a class for expanded clones.

NA | TRBJ2-6 | NA | TRBV5-1 | TGCGCCAGCAGGCAGATGCCGGGGGCTGGGGCCAACGTCCTGACTTTC | CASRQMPGAGANVLTF
NA | TRBJ1-5 | NA | TRBV12-3/TRBV12-4 | TGTGCCAGCAGTTTCACGGGGTTTGGGCAGCCCCAGCATTTT | CASSFTGFGQPQHF
NA | TRBJ2-3 | TRBD2 | TRBV10-3 | TGTGCCATCAGTGAGTCGTCGACGTTCGGGAGGGATACGCAGTATTTT | CAISESSTFGRDTQYF
once | TRBJ2-1 | TRBD1 | TRBV5-1 | TGCGCCAGCAGCTTGGCGGACAGGGGGTACAATGAGCAGTTCTTC | CASSLADRGYNEQFF
NA | TRBJ2-5 | NA | TRBV6-6 | TGTGCCAGCAGTTACTCGACCGGGATCCAAGAGACCCAGTACTTC | CASSYSTGIQETQYF
once | TRBJ2-3 | NA | TRBV11-2 | TGTGCCAGCAGCTTAGCCCCCATGGGTGGCACAGATACGCAGTATTTT | CASSLAPMGGTDTQYF
NA | TRBJ2-7 | TRBD2 | TRBV20-1 | TGCAGTGCTAGAGCCGGGACTAGCAGCTTCCACGAGCAGTACTTC | CSARAGTSSFHEQYF
NA | TRBJ2-1 | NA | TRBV6-5 | TGTGCCAGCAGTTACTCGCCTAGTTCCCACAATGAGCAGTTCTTC | CASSYSPSSHNEQFF
NA | TRBJ1-5 | TRBD1 | TRBV5-1 | TGCGCCAGCAGCTTGGCCCCACAGGGGACGGATCAGCCCCAGCATTTT | CASSLAPQGTDQPQHF
NA | TRBJ2-2 | NA | TRBV5-6 | TGTGCCAGCAGCTCCTTAAACACCGGGGAGCTGTTTTTT | CASSSLNTGELFF
NA | TRBJ1-2 | TRBD1 | TRBV3-1 | TGTGCCAGCAGCCAGGGTGGGACAGGACATTTTCCTAACTATGGCTACACCTTC | CASSQGGTGHFPNYGYTF